The next 24 T cell receptor beta chains were all read from a single sample in a study of cytomegalovirus exposure and HLA in healthy donors. Generated by immunoSEQ multiplex PCR, the TCRdb table keeps only in-frame clones and is missing some. Of about 160,000 clones in the sample, 70% to 90% were seen once. Sample: PBMCs. Receptors were obtained from a woman under 40 in good health and CMV-seronegative.

Regarding this clone: One end of the junction does not line up with germline, which may come from a read error. The rearrangement links TRBV7-7 to TRBJ2-2; tentatively, D is TRBD1 (5 bases). The germline gives CDR1 SSHAT, CDR2 FNYEAQ (reference sequence). The CDR3 covers 15 residues. CDR3 in amino acids: CASSLGAGKAGELFF. Here the CDR3 DNA reads TGTGCTAGCAGCTTAGGGGCAGGAAAGGCCGGGGAGCTGTTTTTT. Complete variable domain (other parts from reference TRBV7-7 and TRBJ2-2): GAGVSQSPRYKVTKRGQDVTLRCDPISSHATLYWYQQALGQGPEFLTYFNYEAQPDKSGLPSDRFSAERPEGSISTLTIQRTEQRDSAMYRCASSLGAGKAGELFFGEGSRLTVL.

This clone has just one count. The chain links TRBV9 to TRBJ2-3, with D maybe TRBD2 (7 bases). The V and J ends lost 4 bases and 0 bases respectively, with 15 bases between them. There are 16 residues in the CDR3. From germline, CDR1 is SGDLS and CDR2 YYNGEE. Here the CDR3 DNA reads TGTGCCAGCAGCCTCCGGGGGGCGGAGAGCACAGATACGCAGTATTTT. This translates into CASSLRGAESTDTQYF.

This clone was counted only a few times. The CDR3 nucleotides read TGCGCCAGCACCCCCGTACCCAGGGGAACTGAAGCTTTCTTT. Translated: CASTPVPRGTEAFF. The V and J genes are TRBV5-1 and TRBJ1-1; TRBD1 is a possible D gene (6 bases). V gave up 6 bases and J gave up 5 bases, with 17 bases separating them. The CDR3 has 14 residues. Germline V lookup: CDR1 SGHRS, CDR2 YFSETQ.

This chain uses TRBV7-6 with TRBJ2-1; 11 nucleotides match TRBD2. Trimming removed 6 bases from V and 5 bases from J; junction bases left unmatched: 6. The CDR3 is 15 amino acids. CDR1 SGHVS and CDR2 FNYEAQ come from the germline V gene. The CDR3 sequence: CASRPTSGGNNEQFF. DNA of the CDR3: TGTGCCAGCAGACCCACTAGCGGGGGCAACAATGAGCAGTTCTTC. The full variable domain, with the rest looked up from reference TRBV7-6 and TRBJ2-1, is GAGVSQSPRYKVTKRGQDVALRCDPISGHVSLYWYRQALGQGPEFLTYFNYEAQQDKSGLPNDRFSAERPEGSISTLTIQRTEQRDSAMYRCASRPTSGGNNEQFFGPGTRLTVL.

The chain combines TRBV27 with TRBJ1-2; D perhaps matches TRBD1 (5 bases). Trimming left V 5 bases short and J 2 bases short, with 15 bases between. The CDR3 is made up of 15 amino acids. Germline assignment: CDR1 MNHEY and CDR2 SMNVEV (reference sequence). The CDR3 region is CASSPQGDRNYGYTF. The CDR3 DNA follows: TGTGCCAGCAGTCCTCAGGGAGATAGAAACTATGGCTACACCTTC.

The chain is built from TRBV7-3 and TRBJ2-2; 7 nucleotides align to TRBD1. The CDR3 is 15 residues long. V was pared by 1 base and J by 5 bases, with 4 bases of the junction left unmatched. The V gene's germline CDR1 is SGHTA and CDR2 FQGTGA. Written as DNA, the CDR3 is TGTGCCAGCAGCTTAAAAGGGGGCGCAACCGGGGAGCTGTTTTTT. It codes for CASSLKGGATGELFF.

The chain uses TRBV5-4 and TRBJ1-1; TRBD1 matches 9 bases. The CDR3 loop spans 15 amino acids. Germline values: CDR1 SGHNT, CDR2 YYREEE (reference sequence). Trimming cost V 2 bases and J 6 bases; bases outside gene matches: 8. CDR3 DNA: TGTGCCAGCAGCTTCTTACGGGACAGGGCTTCTGAAGCTTTCTTT. This encodes CASSFLRDRASEAFF.

The chain joins TRBV15 to TRBJ1-1; TRBD1 aligns across 7 bases. The V segment lost 0 bases and the J segment 5 bases; nucleotides outside the gene matches: 9. The CDR3 is made up of 16 amino acids. CDR1 and CDR2 (germline): LNHNV, YYDKDF (reference sequence). CDR3 residues: CATSRDKARGRTEAFF. The CDR3 nucleotides read TGTGCCACCAGCAGAGATAAGGCTAGGGGGCGGACTGAAGCTTTCTTT.

V is TRBV7-9 and J is TRBJ2-5, with no clear D. The V gene lost 1 base and the J gene lost 4 bases, with 7 bases spanning the gap. The CDR3 runs 13 residues. CDR1 is SEHNR and CDR2 is FQNEAQ in the germline V gene (reference sequence). The CDR3 loop reads CASSLVALETQYF. CDR3 nucleotides: TGTGCCAGCAGCTTAGTTGCTTTAGAGACCCAGTACTTC.

The V call is TRBV5-1, the J call TRBJ1-1; tentatively, D is TRBD1 (5 bases). The CDR3 has 13 residues. The V gene's germline CDR1 is SGHRS and CDR2 YFSETQ. The V end was cut by 2 bases, the J end by 7 bases, with 12 bases between. The CDR3 is CASSFRGLSEAFF. The CDR3 DNA is TGCGCCAGCAGCTTTAGGGGACTAAGTGAAGCTTTCTTT.

The chain carries TRBV6-5 and TRBJ2-2, with D possibly TRBD2 on 6 matching bases. Germline V lookup: CDR1 MNHEY, CDR2 SVGAGI. Trimming took off 4 bases at V and 6 bases at J, with 15 bases between the two ends. This CDR3 spans 15 amino acids. CDR3 in DNA: TGTGCCAGCAGTTTCCTGACTAGATCTCCCGGGGAGCTGTTTTTT. Translated, it gives CASSFLTRSPGELFF.

This chain links TRBV29-1 with TRBJ2-2; D is uncertain. The CDR3 extends over 13 amino acids. The germline gives CDR1 SQVTM, CDR2 ANQGSEA. Trimming took 4 bases from V and 4 from J, leaving 10 bases between them. The chain's CDR3 is CSVVGRVTGELFF. In nucleotides, the CDR3 is TGCAGCGTTGTCGGCCGAGTCACCGGGGAGCTGTTTTTT.

V is TRBV7-6 and J is TRBJ2-1; D unresolved. Germline V gene lookup returns CDR1 SGHVS and CDR2 FNYEAQ. Trimming pared 2 bases from V and 4 bases from J, leaving 15 bases between. The CDR3 extends over 16 amino acids. The CDR3 reads CASSLRAATSYNEQFF. CDR3 in DNA: TGTGCCAGCAGCTTACGGGCAGCTACAAGTTACAATGAGCAGTTCTTC.

The genes are TRBV29-1 and TRBJ1-2; a possible D gene is TRBD1 (6 bases). V shed 5 bases and J shed 5 bases, with 18 bases lying between them. The CDR3 is made up of 14 amino acids. Germline values: CDR1 SQVTM, CDR2 ANQGSEA. In DNA form, the CDR3 reads TGCAGCGTTATCCCCGCGGGACATCTTTATGGCTACACCTTC. This codes for CSVIPAGHLYGYTF.

V usage is TRBV5-1 and J usage is TRBJ1-5; a possible D gene is TRBD1 (5 bases). V dropped 4 bases and J dropped 7 bases, with 18 bases sitting between them. CDR1 and CDR2 (germline): SGHRS, YFSETQ. The CDR3 spans 15 residues. The CDR3 DNA sequence: TGCGCCAGCAGCCCCCTAGGGGATCCGAGGCAGCCCCAGCATTTT. Its protein is CASSPLGDPRQPQHF. Combining the CDR3 with reference TRBV5-1 and TRBJ1-5 gives the whole variable domain KAGVTQTPRYLIKTRGQQVTLSCSPISGHRSVSWYQQTPGQGLQFLFEYFSETQRNKGNFPGRFSGRQFSNSRSEMNVSTLELGDSALYLCASSPLGDPRQPQHFGDGTRLSIL.

This chain links TRBV19 with TRBJ1-1, with 7 bases lining up with TRBD1. This CDR3 is built from 15 residues. The ends lost 4 bases at V and 2 bases at J; junction bases unmatched: 7. Germline CDR1 LNHDA, CDR2 SQIVND (reference sequence). CDR3 coding DNA: TGTGCCAGTAGTAGGGGGCCAGGGGGTAACACTGAAGCTTTCTTT. This sequence encodes CASSRGPGGNTEAFF.

A note on this clone: This CDR3 fails to terminate in the conserved phenylalanine or tryptophan, so it likely reflects a read error. Because the CDR3's place on the DNA is in doubt, the DNA is left out and the CDR3 is given as listed by TCRdb. The chain uses TRBV5-1 and TRBJ1-2. The CDR3 length equals 11 residues, ends included. Per germline, CDR1 SGHRS and CDR2 YFSETQ. This CDR3 reads CASSNGDGPVL.

The chain employs TRBV30 and TRBJ2-7; possible D gene TRBD2, 5 bases. This CDR3 spans 10 amino acids. V gave up 7 bases and J gave up 3 bases, with 7 bases separating them. The germline CDR1 and CDR2 sequences are GTSNPN and SVGIG (reference sequence). The CDR3 DNA sequence: TGTGCCTCGGGGAGCTACGAGCAGTACTTC. It is translated as CASGSYEQYF.

The genes are TRBV11-1 and TRBJ2-3, with D tentatively TRBD2 (5 bases). Trimming pared 3 bases from V and 6 bases from J, leaving 16 bases between. CDR3 length equals 15 residues. Germline lookup yields CDR1 SGHAT and CDR2 FQDESV (reference sequence). The CDR3 region has the DNA TGTGCCAGCAGCTTCCGTTTGGGAGTTGCGGATACGCAGTATTTT. Protein: CASSFRLGVADTQYF.

This chain connects TRBV29-1 to TRBJ2-5, with D hard to call. Germline V lookup: CDR1 SQVTM, CDR2 ANQGSEA. This CDR3 region has 12 residues. V was shortened by 6 bases and J by 7 bases, with 15 bases between the two germline ends. CDR3 region: CSVQTAPGTQYF. The CDR3 coding sequence is TGCAGCGTCCAAACCGCCCCCGGGACCCAGTACTTC.

V gene TRBV7-2 combines with J gene TRBJ2-7; D perhaps matches TRBD1 (6 bases). The CDR3 covers 15 residues. Germline V CDR1 and CDR2: SGHTA, FQGNSA. Between the trimmed V and J ends, which lost 5 bases and 3 bases, there was a span of 17 bases. This chain's CDR3 is CASSDRDKLNYEQYF. In DNA form, the CDR3 reads TGTGCCAGCAGCGACCGGGACAAATTAAACTACGAGCAGTACTTC.

This rearrangement joins TRBV11-2 to TRBJ2-2; D not certain. V was cut by 2 bases and J by 0 bases, with 10 bases left in between. The CDR3 extends over 16 amino acids. Germline V CDR1 and CDR2: SGHAT, FQNNGV. CDR3 sequence (DNA): TGTGCCAGCAGCTTATCGGGCAGCTCGAACACCGGGGAGCTGTTTTTT. It yields the protein CASSLSGSSNTGELFF.

The CDR3 sequence: CASSQVVTGVQPQHF. The CDR3 nucleotides are TGCGCCAGCAGCCAAGTCGTCACAGGGGTTCAGCCCCAGCATTTT. This chain joins TRBV4-1 and TRBJ1-5, with TRBD1 matching 7 bases. Trimming at V came to 1 base and at J to 6 bases, leaving 6 bases not matched to a gene. Germline-derived CDR1 and CDR2 are MGHRA and YSYEKL. This CDR3 has 15 residues.

The chain has TRBV2 and TRBJ1-2; TRBD1 is a possible D gene (6 bases). Trimming stripped 2 bases from V and 5 bases from J, with 15 bases between. Germline V gene sequence: CDR1 SNHLY, CDR2 FYNNEI. CDR3 length equals 15 residues. The CDR3 DNA is TGTGCCAGCAGTGAAAAGGCAGGGGAAGAGTATGGCTACACCTTC. Translating it yields CASSEKAGEEYGYTF.